This record covers a single T cell receptor (beta chain). Its antigen is undetermined. TCR templates, about 10^5 per sample, were assayed. Clones were sequenced by immunoSEQ multiplex PCR, and TCRdb holds only the in-frame ones, with some missing. The sample shows about 10,000 clones, roughly 50% of them seen only once. This record belongs to a study of siplizumab effects on memory and regulatory T cells. Cells from the mixed lymphocyte reaction underwent coculture for under seven days at 37 degrees C. Broader study findings: Major contributors to the alloresponse seemed to be naive T cells, which also appeared more diverse than memory cells. Neither a naive nor a memory phenotype was assignable to roughly 80-96% of proliferating CD4+ or CD8+ clones.

Germline V gene lookup returns CDR1 MGHRA and CDR2 YSYEKL. The CDR3 runs 14 residues. With 0 bases removed from V and 9 bases from J, the gap between germline ends came to 11 bases. The chain links TRBV4-1 to TRBJ2-2; D is ambiguous. The clonotype originates from a human donor in good health; the cells came from an allogeneic mixed lymphocyte reaction. The material sequenced was CFSE-low (dividing) CD4+ T cells sorted from an allogeneic mixed lymphocyte reaction. This CDR3 reads CASSQDWRIRELFF. DNA of the CDR3: TGCGCCAGCAGCCAAGATTGGAGAATTAGGGAGCTGTTTTTT.